Following are 31 T cell receptor beta chains from one sample sequenced in a study of T-cell reconstitution after alpha-beta-depleted transplantation in children. TCRbeta library preparation incorporated unique molecular identifiers. One entry per CDR3 protein results from TCRdb running MiXCR on the PCR reads. The profile shows 500,000 to 750,000 distinct CDR3 sequences, approximately 12% of them singletons. The material sequenced was PBMCs, mostly from graft donor cells, taken 360 days after TCRalphabeta/CD19-depleted stem cell transplant. Source of these receptors: a male patient between 5 and 17 years old who had a stem cell transplant for acute myeloid leukemia, so the T cells may come from the graft donor.

The rearrangement links TRBV4-2 to TRBJ2-7; D gene uncertain. CDR1 and CDR2 (germline): LGHNA, YNFKEQ. The length of the CDR3 is 16 residues. V lost 6 bases, J lost 3 bases, and 21 bases lay in between. In DNA, the CDR3 is TGTGCCAGCAGTCAATTCGAAAGGGTCCCCCTCTACGAGCAGTACTTC. Translated, it gives CASSQFERVPLYEQYF.

This clonotype came up many times. The V call is TRBV25-1, the J call TRBJ2-1; 9 bases match TRBD2. The CDR3 loop spans 15 amino acids. V dropped 10 bases and J dropped 2; count of bases not matched to a gene: 9. Germline lookup yields CDR1 MGHDK and CDR2 SYGVNS. The CDR3 region has the DNA TGTGCCACACAAAGCGGGAGGATCACCTACAATGAGCAGTTCTTC. As protein: CATQSGRITYNEQFF.

This clonotype was seen at least ten times. The V call is TRBV28, the J call TRBJ2-2; possibly TRBD2 for D (5 bases). Germline V CDR1 and CDR2: MDHEN, SYDVKM. Trimming took off 4 bases at V and 2 bases at J, with 11 bases between the two ends. The CDR3 has 15 amino acids. The CDR3 DNA reads as TGTGCCAGCAGTTCCCCCCGGGGTAACACCGGGGAGCTGTTTTTT. Its translation: CASSSPRGNTGELFF.

This clonotype showed up many times. The gene calls are TRBV6-6 and TRBJ2-1, with D possibly TRBD1 on 5 matching bases. CDR1 is MNHNY, CDR2 SVGAGI, per germline (reference sequence). The CDR3 is made up of 13 amino acids. V dropped 7 bases and J dropped 4 bases, with 11 bases sitting between them. DNA for the CDR3: TGTGCCAGCACCAGGACAATTTACAATGAGCAGTTCTTC. Protein sequence: CASTRTIYNEQFF.

The V gene is TRBV11-2, the J gene TRBJ2-4; D is possibly TRBD2 (5 bases). The CDR3 sequence is 17 residues long. Germline loops: CDR1 SGHAT, CDR2 FQNNGV. The V and J ends lost 4 bases and 0 bases respectively, with 16 bases between them. CDR3 nucleotide sequence: TGTGCCAGCAGCTCCGGGCGGACTGTCCTAGCCAAAAACATTCAGTACTTC. Amino acids: CASSSGRTVLAKNIQYF.

V usage is TRBV7-9 and J usage is TRBJ2-1, with 8 bases that match TRBD1. The J segment lost 9 bases and the V segment lost 1 base, leaving 17 bases of the junction unmatched. The germline V gene encodes CDR1 SEHNR and CDR2 FQNEAQ (reference sequence). The CDR3 runs 18 residues. The CDR3, as DNA: TGTGCCAGCAGCTTAGGCTTAGGGGGACAGGTCCCTGGAGGTGAGCAGTTCTTC. This sequence encodes CASSLGLGGQVPGGEQFF.

The chain is built from TRBV24-1 and TRBJ2-7; TRBD1 aligns across 10 bases. Germline trimming cut 5 bases from V and 5 bases from J; bases unmatched to any gene: 8. The CDR3 is made up of 15 amino acids. Looked up from germline, CDR1 is KGHDR and CDR2 is SFDVKD. CDR3 bases: TGTGCCACCAGTGGGCCGACAGGGGGCTTGGACGAGCAGTACTTC. Protein product: CATSGPTGGLDEQYF.

This clonotype was counted between two and nine times. The rearrangement uses TRBV5-1 and TRBJ1-1; D possibly corresponds to TRBD1 (6 bases). The CDR3 has 15 residues. The germline V gene has CDR1 SGHRS and CDR2 YFSETQ. Deletions cut 6 bases from V and 5 bases from J, with 20 bases between. The CDR3 DNA follows: TGCGCCAGCAACTGGGGGGCGAAGGGGAGGACTGAAGCTTTCTTT. Amino acids: CASNWGAKGRTEAFF. The full variable domain, with the rest looked up from reference TRBV5-1 and TRBJ1-1, is KAGVTQTPRYLIKTRGQQVTLSCSPISGHRSVSWYQQTPGQGLQFLFEYFSETQRNKGNFPGRFSGRQFSNSRSEMNVSTLELGDSALYLCASNWGAKGRTEAFFGQGTRLTVV.

This clonotype was seen at least ten times. This rearrangement joins TRBV27 to TRBJ2-7, with a possible D match to TRBD2 (6 bases). This CDR3 has 15 residues. The V end lost 2 bases, the J end lost 2 bases, and 13 bases lay between the germline ends. Germline CDR1 MNHEY, CDR2 SMNVEV (reference sequence). The CDR3 sequence: CASSLGLAYAYEQYF. The CDR3 region has the DNA TGTGCCAGCAGTTTAGGGCTAGCGTATGCCTACGAGCAGTACTTC.

This clonotype came up a few times. This chain uses TRBV21-1 with TRBJ2-7; no check of the table's D call, TRBD1, against the DNA was made. TRBV21-1 is given as a pseudogene. This CDR3 spans 15 amino acids. As DNA, the CDR3 is TGTGCCAGCAGCAAATGTAGGCGGGACCCCTACGAGCAGTACTTC. As protein: CASSKCRRDPYEQYF.

The V call is TRBV15, the J call TRBJ1-2, with D unresolved. The CDR3 length is 13 residues. The V gene's germline CDR1 is LNHNV and CDR2 YYDKDF (reference sequence). V lost 1 base, J lost 1 base, and 4 bases lay in between. This chain's CDR3 is CATSRGHNYGYTF. The CDR3 nucleotides read TGTGCCACCAGCAGAGGACATAACTATGGCTACACCTTC.

This clonotype was observed a handful of times. V is TRBV5-1 and J is TRBJ2-2; D possibly corresponds to TRBD2 (5 bases). V dropped 3 bases and J dropped 4 bases, with 10 bases sitting between them. Germline lookup yields CDR1 SGHRS and CDR2 YFSETQ. This CDR3 has 14 amino acids. The CDR3 bases are TGCGCCAGCAGCTGGCCGGGGTTCACCGGGGAGCTGTTTTTT. Amino acids: CASSWPGFTGELFF.

This clonotype was found a few times. The J gene is TRBJ2-7, the V gene TRBV29-1; 8 positions match TRBD2. Germline CDR1 reads SQVTM; CDR2 reads ANQGSEA. The CDR3 is made up of 13 amino acids. After removal of 3 bases from V and 6 bases from J, the junction contained 7 bases not matched to a gene. In DNA form, the CDR3 reads TGCAGCGTTGATGTTCGGGAGGGAAGCGAGCAGTACTTC. Translated: CSVDVREGSEQYF.

The chain recombines TRBV28 with TRBJ2-3; 7 bases agree with TRBD2. From germline, CDR1 is MDHEN and CDR2 SYDVKM. The CDR3 loop spans 15 amino acids. After removal of 5 bases from V and 6 bases from J, the junction contained 11 bases not matched to a gene. The CDR3 loop is CASSPRGGPADTQYF. As DNA, the CDR3 is TGTGCCAGCAGTCCGAGGGGAGGGCCCGCGGATACGCAGTATTTT.

This clonotype showed up many times. The chain uses TRBV7-9 and TRBJ2-7, with 10 bases lining up with TRBD1. From germline, CDR1 is SEHNR and CDR2 FQNEAQ (reference sequence). V lost 5 bases, J lost 6 bases, and 10 bases stayed unmatched. This CDR3 is built from 15 residues. DNA of the CDR3: TGTGCCAGCAGCCTCGGACAGGGGGAGAGCGTCGAGCAGTACTTC. This gives the protein CASSLGQGESVEQYF.

This clonotype has at least ten counts. The DNA for the CDR3 is TGCAGTGCTAGTAGCGGAAACACAGATACGCAGTATTTT. As protein: CSASSGNTDTQYF. V is TRBV20-1 and J is TRBJ2-3; D perhaps matches TRBD2 (6 bases). This CDR3 has 13 residues. Germline CDR1 reads DFQATT; CDR2 reads SNEGSKA (reference sequence). Between the trimmed V and J ends, which lost 3 bases and 2 bases, there was a span of 9 bases.

CDR3 in amino acids: CASSLDPGLAFSYNEQFF. Here the CDR3 DNA reads TGTGCCAGCAGCCTCGACCCGGGACTAGCCTTTTCCTACAATGAGCAGTTCTTC. This chain joins TRBV4-2 and TRBJ2-1, with TRBD2 matching over 9 bases. The V segment lost 4 bases and the J segment 1 base; nucleotides outside the gene matches: 11. The CDR3 totals 18 residues. The germline V gene has CDR1 LGHNA and CDR2 YNFKEQ.

This clonotype has ten or more counts. The chain has TRBV18 and TRBJ2-1, with no clear D. This CDR3 is built from 14 residues. Germline values: CDR1 KGHSH, CDR2 LQKENI. V lost 0 bases and J lost 6, with 9 bases in between. CDR3: CASSPPSALNEQFF. The CDR3 DNA reads TGTGCCAGCTCACCACCTTCTGCCCTCAATGAGCAGTTCTTC.

This chain joins TRBV11-2 and TRBJ2-7, with 8 nucleotides matching TRBD2. The CDR3 runs to 16 residues. CDR1 and CDR2 (germline): SGHAT, FQNNGV. V was clipped by 1 base and J by 2 bases; unmatched bases: 7. In nucleotides, the CDR3 is TGTGCCAGCAGCTTAGTCACCGGGAGGGCTACCTACGAGCAGTACTTC. This translates into CASSLVTGRATYEQYF.

This clonotype appeared many times. CDR3 region: CASCPGLAVYTDTQYF. DNA of the CDR3: TGTGCCAGCTGCCCTGGACTAGCGGTTTACACAGATACGCAGTATTTT. V usage is TRBV12-3 or TRBV12-4 and J usage is TRBJ2-3, with TRBD2 identical over 10 bases. CDR3 length equals 16 residues. V lost 8 bases and J lost 2; bases outside the gene matches: 10.

The sample holds many counts of this clonotype. This chain uses TRBV12-3 or TRBV12-4 with TRBJ1-5, with D possibly matching TRBD1 (6 bases). V lost 3 bases to trimming and J lost 4 bases, with 7 bases between them. This CDR3 has 13 residues. CDR3 bases: TGTGCCAGCAGTTTTGGACAGAATCAGCCCCAGCATTTT. This gives the protein CASSFGQNQPQHF.

In regard to this clonotype: Germline is not matched at one junction end, which may reflect a read error. The J gene is TRBJ2-1, the V gene TRBV14; TRBD2 matches at 8 bases. The CDR3 runs 16 residues. Germline CDR1 SGHDN, CDR2 FVKESK. The CDR3 DNA sequence: TGTGCCAGCAGCCAAACCAGCGGGAGTCCCTACAATGAGGAGTTCTTC. It encodes CASSQTSGSPYNEEFF.

The J gene is TRBJ1-1, the V gene TRBV4-2; D is ambiguous. This CDR3 spans 13 amino acids. Per the germline V gene, CDR1 is LGHNA and CDR2 is YNFKEQ. The V gene lost 0 bases and the J gene lost 5 bases, with 7 bases spanning the gap. CDR3 in DNA: TGTGCCAGCAGCCAAGATATGGCAACTGAAGCTTTCTTT. Amino acid sequence: CASSQDMATEAFF.

The CDR3 coding sequence is TGCAGTGTTTGGCCCTTGGCGGGAGGGTGGGCGCAGTACTTC. This encodes CSVWPLAGGWAQYF. The chain carries TRBV20-1 and TRBJ2-7, with TRBD2 matching over 9 bases. The CDR3 consists of 14 residues. Per germline, CDR1 DFQATT and CDR2 SNEGSKA (reference sequence). The junction had 16 bases not matched to a gene; V was cut back by 7 bases and J by 9 bases.

This clonotype was detected ten times or more. The J gene is TRBJ2-7, the V gene TRBV12-3 or TRBV12-4; D is perhaps TRBD1 (6 bases). This CDR3 spans 17 amino acids. Trimming left V 5 bases short and J 2 bases short, with 22 bases between. The CDR3 DNA sequence: TGTGCCAGCAGTGCATCAACAGGGCCTATTAGTACCTACGAGCAGTACTTC. Encoded protein: CASSASTGPISTYEQYF.

V gene TRBV7-9 combines with J gene TRBJ2-7; 7 nucleotides align to TRBD2. The CDR3 is made up of 16 amino acids. CDR1 and CDR2 from the germline V gene are SEHNR and FQNEAQ (reference sequence). J lost 3 bases, V lost 5 bases, and 13 bases had no gene match. In DNA form, the CDR3 reads TGTGCCAGCAGCCCCCCTCGGGCGGGAGTGGACTACGAGCAGTACTTC. Residues: CASSPPRAGVDYEQYF.

This clonotype has just a few counts. The genes are TRBV7-9 and TRBJ2-3, with D perhaps TRBD1 (6 bases). V shed 5 bases and J shed 4 bases, with 16 bases lying between them. The CDR3 covers 15 residues. Germline V lookup: CDR1 SEHNR, CDR2 FQNEAQ (reference sequence). CDR3 sequence (DNA): TGTGCCAGCAGCCGAGAGGGGGTAATGGCAGATACGCAGTATTTT. Translating gives CASSREGVMADTQYF.

This clonotype occurred a few times. The chain is built from TRBV6-2 or TRBV6-3 and TRBJ2-5; TRBD2 matches at 14 bases. This CDR3 is 17 amino acids long. Germline-derived CDR1 and CDR2 are MNHEY and SVGEGT. V lost 2 bases, J lost 5 bases, and 7 bases stayed unmatched. CDR3 DNA: TGTGCCAGCAGTTACGGCGGGACTAGCGGGAGTAGGGAGACCCAGTACTTC. Encoded protein: CASSYGGTSGSRETQYF.

V gene TRBV5-1 combines with J gene TRBJ2-7; tentative D call: TRBD1 (5 bases). There are 14 residues in the CDR3. V lost 1 base and J lost 1, with 9 bases in between. Germline lookup yields CDR1 SGHRS and CDR2 YFSETQ. CDR3 sequence reads: CASSLLTGSYEQYF. In DNA form, the CDR3 reads TGCGCCAGCAGCTTGTTAACAGGTTCCTACGAGCAGTACTTC. Drawing the rest from reference TRBV5-1 and TRBJ2-7, the complete variable domain is KAGVTQTPRYLIKTRGQQVTLSCSPISGHRSVSWYQQTPGQGLQFLFEYFSETQRNKGNFPGRFSGRQFSNSRSEMNVSTLELGDSALYLCASSLLTGSYEQYFGPGTRLTVT.

This clonotype has more than one count but fewer than ten. The chain employs TRBV25-1 and TRBJ2-2, with TRBD1 identical over 8 bases. The germline gives CDR1 MGHDK, CDR2 SYGVNS. Trimming removed 8 bases from V and 3 bases from J; junction bases left unmatched: 11. This CDR3 contains 16 residues. CDR3 sequence (DNA): TGTGCCAGCCGCCCCCGGGGACAGGTCTACACCGGGGAGCTGTTTTTT. This translates into CASRPRGQVYTGELFF.

V usage is TRBV3-1 and J usage is TRBJ1-6; D unresolved. V shed 1 base and J shed 7 bases, with 5 bases lying between them. The CDR3 runs 13 residues. CDR1 and CDR2 (germline): LGHDT, YNNKEL (reference sequence). The CDR3 nucleotides read TGTGCCAGCAGCCAAGGATTCAATTCACCCCTCCACTTT. Translation: CASSQGFNSPLHF.